One and the same sample provided the 28 T cell receptor beta chains below, sequenced in a study of T cell clonality in common variable immunodeficiency. The data were produced by immunoSEQ multiplex PCR, yet TCRdb's version contains in-frame clones alone and is incomplete. Observed in the sample are about 45,000 clones, none of them singletons. The sample comprised peripheral blood mononuclear cells. Receptors were obtained from a person aged 18 to 70 in good health.

Many counts were recorded for this clone. The read comes to an end 3 residues before the CDR3 does, leaving the germline J gene to fill in the end. This sequence joins TRBV30 and TRBJ1-1; D remains unclear. Trimming took 3 bases from V and 0 from J, leaving 11 bases between them. Germline-derived CDR1 and CDR2 are GTSNPN and SVGIG (reference sequence). The CDR3 is 14 amino acids. The CDR3 loop is CAWRTGYMNTEAFF. CDR3 DNA (partial): TGTGCCTGGAGAACCGGGTACATGAACACTGAA.

The table lists this clone with many counts. The read terminates 3 residues before the CDR3 end, so the remaining end is supplied by the germline J gene. V usage is TRBV4-1 and J usage is TRBJ2-2; TRBD1 or TRBD2 may be the D gene (5 bases each). Germline lookup yields CDR1 MGHRA and CDR2 YSYEKL. The CDR3 extends over 18 amino acids. CDR3 amino acids: CASSQDMQGAATNEKLFF. The covered CDR3 bases are TGCGCCAGCAGCCAAGATATGCAGGGAGCTGCAACTAATGAAAAG.

This clone was observed many times. Read sequence stops 3 residues before the CDR3 end, and the germline J gene provides the missing end. The chain joins TRBV5-1 to TRBJ2-5, with 10 bases aligning to TRBD1. V lost 4 bases to trimming and J lost 3 bases; unmatched junction nucleotides: 3. There are 14 residues in the CDR3. Germline CDR1 SGHRS, CDR2 YFSETQ. The CDR3 bases that were read are TGCGCCAGCAGCACCGGGACAGGGGAAGAGACC. It is translated as CASSTGTGEET. Given in full, the CDR3 is CASSTGTGEETQYF.

This clone was counted at least ten times. The read finishes 3 residues shy of the CDR3 end, and the germline J gene is used to complete it. V is TRBV7-8 and J is TRBJ2-4; the match to TRBD1 covers 8 bases. Trimming cost V 5 bases and J 1 base; bases outside gene matches: 4. The CDR3 loop spans 15 amino acids. CDR1 is SGHVS, CDR2 FQNEAQ, per germline. The CDR3: CASSLDRGAKNIQYF. CDR3 DNA (partial): TGTGCCAGCAGCCTAGACAGGGGCGCCAAAAACATT.

The sample holds many counts of this clone. The read ends 3 residues before the CDR3 terminus; that terminus is restored from the germline J gene. The chain carries TRBV29-1 and TRBJ2-2; D might be TRBD1 (6 bases). Between the trimmed V and J ends, which lost 6 bases and 3 bases, there was a span of 11 bases. From germline, CDR1 is SQVTM and CDR2 ANQGSEA. CDR3 length: 13 amino acids. CDR3 DNA (partial): TGCAGCGTACAGGGTTCGTACACCGGGGAG. Translation gives CSVQGSYTGE. The whole CDR3 is CSVQGSYTGELFF.

At least ten counts were recorded for this clone. From the germline J gene comes the end of the CDR3, since the read stops 3 residues before it. The V call is TRBV4-2, the J call TRBJ1-5; D ambiguous. This CDR3 region has 14 residues. Looked up from germline, CDR1 is LGHNA and CDR2 is YNFKEQ. The ends were cut back, 2 bases at V and 4 bases at J, with 9 bases in the middle. The CDR3 bases that were read are TGTGCCAGCAGCCAATACGGGGAAAATCAGCCC. It translates to CASSQYGENQP. The full-length CDR3 reads as CASSQYGENQPQHF.

This clone was seen a handful of times. The read terminates 3 residues before the CDR3 end, so the remaining end is supplied by the germline J gene. This chain connects TRBV5-1 to TRBJ1-6; D unclear. The CDR3 spans 15 residues. V was cut by 4 bases and J by 1 base, with 9 bases left in between. In germline, CDR1 is SGHRS, CDR2 YFSETQ. The CDR3 here is CASSRTGSYNSPLHF. The CDR3 DNA, read in part, is TGCGCCAGCAGCCGCACCGGGTCCTATAATTCACCC. The variable domain in full, with the rest retrieved from reference TRBV5-1 and TRBJ1-6, is KAGVTQTPRYLIKTRGQQVTLSCSPISGHRSVSWYQQTPGQGLQFLFEYFSETQRNKGNFPGRFSGRQFSNSRSEMNVSTLELGDSALYLCASSRTGSYNSPLHFGNGTRLTVT.

The sample holds a few counts of this clone. The read comes to an end 3 residues before the CDR3 does, leaving the germline J gene to fill in the end. Distinct nucleotide sequences in the sample also encode this CDR3. The chain carries TRBV18 and TRBJ2-7; TRBD1 matches 9 bases. Germline trimming cut 6 bases from V and 1 base from J; bases unmatched to any gene: 10. Germline CDR1 reads KGHSH; CDR2 reads LQKENI. CDR3 size: 16 residues. The sequenced CDR3 bases are TGTGCCAGCTCCCCCCTCCAGGGACAGGGTTCCTACGAG. Amino acid sequence: CASSPLQGQGSYE. The full CDR3 protein reads CASSPLQGQGSYEQYF.

This clone was counted many times. The read falls 3 residues short of the CDR3 end, and the missing part is taken from the germline J gene. V is TRBV9 and J is TRBJ2-7, with D tentatively TRBD1 or TRBD2 (5 bases each). Germline V lookup: CDR1 SGDLS, CDR2 YYNGEE. The CDR3 consists of 16 residues. Trimming cost V 0 bases and J 0 bases, with 13 bases left between them. This chain's CDR3 is CASSVGGAESSYEQYF. The sequenced part of the CDR3 DNA is TGTGCCAGCAGCGTAGGAGGGGCGGAGAGCTCCTACGAG.

This clone came up many times. From the germline J gene comes the end of the CDR3, since the read stops 3 residues before it. The chain carries TRBV7-6 and TRBJ2-7; 10 positions agree with TRBD1. The CDR3 consists of 15 residues. The V gene's germline CDR1 is SGHVS and CDR2 FNYEAQ. Trimming cost V 5 bases and J 6 bases; bases outside gene matches: 10. This CDR3 is CASSTRPGTGVEQYF. The sequenced part of the CDR3 DNA is TGTGCCAGCAGCACTCGTCCCGGGACAGGGGTCGAG.

This clone was observed at least ten times. Read sequence stops 3 residues before the CDR3 end, and the germline J gene provides the missing end. The chain carries TRBV19 and TRBJ2-7; 7 nucleotides match TRBD1. CDR3 length: 14 residues. CDR1 is LNHDA, CDR2 SQIVND, per germline (reference sequence). The V and J ends lost 5 bases and 2 bases, in that order; junction bases with no gene match: 6. CDR3 DNA (partial): TGTGCCAGTAGTCTGACAGGGTATCCCTACGAG. It specifies CASSLTGYPYE. The whole CDR3 protein reads CASSLTGYPYEQYF.

The table lists this clone with many counts. The read halts 3 residues ahead of the CDR3 end, with the missing end drawn from the germline J gene. This chain uses TRBV4-1 with TRBJ2-2; 9 bases map to TRBD1. J gave up 4 bases and V 2 bases, and 5 bases lay outside the gene matches. Germline V gene data show CDR1 as MGHRA and CDR2 as YSYEKL. The CDR3 extends over 16 amino acids. The chain's CDR3 is CASSQPGQGPTGELFF. The sequenced CDR3 bases are TGCGCCAGCAGCCAACCGGGACAGGGCCCCACCGGGGAG.

This clone was picked up many times. Coverage ceases 3 residues before the CDR3 finishes, and the germline J gene fills in the end. This sequence joins TRBV9 and TRBJ2-3; the match to TRBD1 covers 8 bases. The CDR3 is 15 amino acids. CDR1 is SGDLS and CDR2 is YYNGEE in the germline V gene. The V segment lost 6 bases and the J segment 0 bases; nucleotides outside the gene matches: 6. The part of the CDR3 DNA that was read is TGTGCCAGCACCACCCGGGACAGGAGCACAGATACG. It translates to CASTTRDRSTDT. The whole CDR3 reads CASTTRDRSTDTQYF. Based on the CDR3 plus reference TRBV9 and TRBJ2-3, the full variable domain is DSGVTQTPKHLITATGQRVTLRCSPRSGDLSVYWYQQSLDQGLQFLIQYYNGEERAKGNILERFSAQQFPDLHSELNLSSLELGDSALYFCASTTRDRSTDTQYFGPGTRLTVL.

This clone was seen repeatedly, ten times or more. The CDR3 end is not reached by the read, which stops 3 residues before it; the germline J gene fills it in. The chain employs TRBV11-3 and TRBJ2-1; the match to TRBD2 covers 7 bases. This CDR3 is 15 amino acids long. Germline-derived CDR1 and CDR2 are SGHNT and YENEEA. The CDR3 bases that were read are TGTGCAAGTCGCTTAGATCCTAGCGGCGACAATGAG. Its protein product is CASRLDPSGDNE. The full CDR3 sequence reads CASRLDPSGDNEQFF.

This clone was counted at least ten times. From the germline J gene comes the end of the CDR3, since the read stops 3 residues before it. The V and J genes are TRBV18 and TRBJ2-7, with 7 positions matching TRBD2. With V trimmed by 0 bases and J by 3 bases, 2 bases remained unmatched. This CDR3 comprises 14 residues. In germline, CDR1 is KGHSH, CDR2 LQKENI. Partial CDR3 DNA: TGTGCCAGCTCACCACCGGGGGGGGACTACGAG. It encodes CASSPPGGDYE. The full CDR3 sequence reads CASSPPGGDYEQYF.

This clone was counted at least ten times. The read finishes 3 residues shy of the CDR3 end, and the germline J gene is used to complete it. The rearrangement joins TRBV2 to TRBJ1-1, with D perhaps TRBD1 (5 bases). CDR3 length: 12 amino acids. Germline-derived CDR1 and CDR2 are SNHLY and FYNNEI. The DNA read from the CDR3 is TGTGCCAGCACCGATAGCGGGGGGAGA. It yields the protein CASTDSGGR. Given in full, the CDR3 is CASTDSGGRAFF.

This clone was seen many times. With the read ending 3 residues before the CDR3 end, the germline J gene is used to fill in that end. V and J are TRBV7-3 and TRBJ1-1; 7 bases agree with TRBD1. CDR3 length equals 14 residues. The V segment lost 1 base and the J segment 4 bases; nucleotides outside the gene matches: 3. CDR1 SGHTA and CDR2 FQGTGA come from the germline V gene. Partial CDR3 DNA: TGTGCCAGCAGCTTAAATGCAGGGGGCACTGAA. This codes for CASSLNAGGTE. The CDR3, in full, reads CASSLNAGGTEAFF.

This clone was picked up many times. The read terminates 3 residues before the CDR3 end, so the remaining end is supplied by the germline J gene. The rearrangement uses TRBV20-1 and TRBJ2-1; 7 bases line up with TRBD1. Germline V gives CDR1 DFQATT, CDR2 SNEGSKA (reference sequence). V lost 6 bases, J lost 4 bases, and 15 bases stayed unmatched. The length of the CDR3 is 16 residues. The CDR3 loop reads CSARDSGTESYNEQFF. The covered CDR3 bases are TGCAGTGCCCGCGACTCCGGGACAGAATCATACAATGAG.

This clone was seen at least ten times. Coverage ceases 3 residues before the CDR3 finishes, and the germline J gene fills in the end. The chain uses TRBV7-9 and TRBJ1-2, with 7 bases matching TRBD1. V shed 3 bases and J 7 bases; nucleotides not matched to a gene: 5. Germline values: CDR1 SEHNR, CDR2 FQNEAQ (reference sequence). The CDR3 loop spans 13 amino acids. The sequenced part of the CDR3 DNA is TGTGCCAGCAGCTTTCAGGGGGAGAGTGGC. Protein product: CASSFQGESG. The CDR3 as a whole reads CASSFQGESGYTF.

A word on this clone: The CDR3 extends 3 residues past the end of the read, so its final part is completed from the germline J gene. The rearrangement joins TRBV18 to TRBJ2-5; unclear D gene. CDR3 length: 14 residues. Germline values: CDR1 KGHSH, CDR2 LQKENI. V gave up 1 base and J gave up 0 bases, with 6 bases separating them. The chain's CDR3 is CASSPQSDQETQYF. The CDR3 DNA, read in part, is TGTGCCAGCTCACCACAGTCAGACCAAGAGACC.

This clone was detected ten times or more. The read stops 3 residues short of the end of the CDR3; the missing end is completed from the germline J gene. The chain uses TRBV2 and TRBJ2-3; D assignment may be TRBD1 or TRBD2 (5 bases each). This CDR3 contains 14 residues. V lost 6 bases and J 1 base, leaving 11 bases between the germline ends. Germline CDR1 and CDR2: SNHLY and FYNNEI. CDR3 DNA, as far as it was read: TGTGCCAGCAGGCCAAGAGGGGGCACAGATACG. It encodes CASRPRGGTDT. The CDR3, in full, reads CASRPRGGTDTQYF.

This clone was found many times. The missing CDR3 end, 3 residues past where the read stops, is filled in from the germline J gene. This chain links TRBV5-1 with TRBJ1-2; no reliable D call. CDR3 length equals 15 residues. Germline CDR1 and CDR2: SGHRS and YFSETQ. Partial CDR3 DNA: TGCGCCAGTAGTTTATGGTCCGGTAGCAATCAGCCC. Translating gives CASSLWSGSNQP. The whole CDR3 is CASSLWSGSNQPYTF. Filled out from reference TRBV5-1 and TRBJ1-2, the complete variable domain reads KAGVTQTPRYLIKTRGQQVTLSCSPISGHRSVSWYQQTPGQGLQFLFEYFSETQRNKGNFPGRFSGRQFSNSRSEMNVSTLELGDSALYLCASSLWSGSNQPYTFGSGTRLTVV.

This clone was observed many times. CDR3 region: CSVGGVSAGGSYNEQFF. CDR3 bases read: TGCAGCGTTGGGGGTGTCTCTGCCGGGGGCTCCTACAATGAG. This chain joins TRBV29-1 and TRBJ2-1, with a weak D call TRBD2 (6 bases). Read sequence stops 3 residues before the CDR3 end, and the germline J gene provides the missing end. V lost 4 bases and J lost 0, with 19 bases in between. CDR1 and CDR2 from the germline V gene are SQVTM and ANQGSEA. The CDR3 has 17 residues.

This clone showed up many times. With the read ending 3 residues before the CDR3 end, the germline J gene is used to fill in that end. The J gene is TRBJ1-3, the V gene TRBV24-1; D uncertain. Looked up from germline, CDR1 is KGHDR and CDR2 is SFDVKD. The V and J ends lost 9 bases and 4 bases respectively, with 12 bases between them. This CDR3 has 13 amino acids. Here the CDR3 reads CATADSRGNTIYF. CDR3 bases read: TGTGCCACCGCTGACTCCCGAGGAAACACC.

This clone was observed at least ten times. This chain's CDR3 is CASSGWANEQFF. The DNA read from the CDR3 is TGTGCCAGCAGTGGCTGGGCAAATGAG. This chain connects TRBV6-1 to TRBJ2-1; no clear D. The read falls 3 residues short of the CDR3 end, and the missing part is taken from the germline J gene. The CDR3 is made up of 12 amino acids. In germline, CDR1 is MNHNS, CDR2 SASEGT. V lost 4 bases and J 7 bases, leaving 8 bases between the germline ends.

This clone was seen many times. Read sequence stops 3 residues before the CDR3 end, and the germline J gene provides the missing end. The rearrangement joins TRBV20-1 to TRBJ2-3; 7 bases align to TRBD2. Germline assignment: CDR1 DFQATT and CDR2 SNEGSKA (reference sequence). The trim removed 2 bases at V and 3 bases at J, leaving 11 bases unmatched. The CDR3 totals 16 residues. The CDR3 region is CSARPSGRGSTDTQYF. The sequenced CDR3 bases are TGCAGTGCTAGACCTTCGGGGCGGGGGAGTACAGATACG.

This clone showed up many times. The CDR3 is cut off 3 residues early in the read; its end comes from the germline J gene. V is TRBV19 and J is TRBJ2-2; no firm D call. This CDR3 spans 16 amino acids. Trimming shortened V by 2 bases and J by 3 bases, and 13 bases separated the two germline ends. Germline V lookup: CDR1 LNHDA, CDR2 SQIVND (reference sequence). CDR3: CASSIIEAPDTGELFF. The DNA read from the CDR3 is TGTGCCAGTAGTATAATCGAGGCTCCAGACACCGGGGAG. Combining the CDR3 with reference TRBV19 and TRBJ2-2 gives the whole variable domain DGGITQSPKYLFRKEGQNVTLSCEQNLNHDAMYWYRQDPGQGLRLIYYSQIVNDFQKGDIAEGYSVSREKKESFPLTVTSAQKNPTAFYLCASSIIEAPDTGELFFGEGSRLTVL.

This clone was detected ten times or more. The read comes to an end 3 residues before the CDR3 does, leaving the germline J gene to fill in the end. The chain recombines TRBV7-2 with TRBJ1-2; D is uncertain. V was shortened by 6 bases and J by 2 bases, with 10 bases between the two germline ends. From germline, CDR1 is SGHTA and CDR2 FQGNSA. CDR3 length: 13 amino acids. The CDR3 sequence: CASRPIENYGYTF. The DNA read from the CDR3 is TGTGCCAGCAGACCCATAGAAAACTATGGC.